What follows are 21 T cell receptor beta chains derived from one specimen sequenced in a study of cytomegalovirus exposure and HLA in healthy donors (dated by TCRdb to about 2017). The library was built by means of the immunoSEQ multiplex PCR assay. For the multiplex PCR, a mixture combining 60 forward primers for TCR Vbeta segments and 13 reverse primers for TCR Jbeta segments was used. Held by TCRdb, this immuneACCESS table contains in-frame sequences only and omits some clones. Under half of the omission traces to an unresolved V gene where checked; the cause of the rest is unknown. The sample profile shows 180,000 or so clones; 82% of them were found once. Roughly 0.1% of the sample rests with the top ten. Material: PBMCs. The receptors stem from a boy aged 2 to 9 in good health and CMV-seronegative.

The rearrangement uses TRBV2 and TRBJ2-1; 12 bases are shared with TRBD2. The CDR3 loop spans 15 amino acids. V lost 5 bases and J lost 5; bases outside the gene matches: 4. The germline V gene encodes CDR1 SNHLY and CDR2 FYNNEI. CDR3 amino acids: CASSPTSGRDNEQFF. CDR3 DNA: TGTGCCAGCAGTCCGACTAGCGGGAGAGACAATGAGCAGTTCTTC.

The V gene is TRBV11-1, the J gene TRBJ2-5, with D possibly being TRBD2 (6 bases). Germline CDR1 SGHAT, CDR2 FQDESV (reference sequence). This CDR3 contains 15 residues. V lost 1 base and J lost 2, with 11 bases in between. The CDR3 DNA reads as TGTGCCAGCAGCTTAGGCCGGGGGAGGCAAGAGACCCAGTACTTC. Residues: CASSLGRGRQETQYF.

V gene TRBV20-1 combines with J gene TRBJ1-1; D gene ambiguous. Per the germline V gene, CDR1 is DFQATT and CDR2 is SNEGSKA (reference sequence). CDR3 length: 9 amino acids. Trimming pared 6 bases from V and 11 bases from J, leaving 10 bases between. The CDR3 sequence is CSAAPGAFF. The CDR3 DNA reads TGCAGTGCAGCACCCGGGGCTTTCTTT.

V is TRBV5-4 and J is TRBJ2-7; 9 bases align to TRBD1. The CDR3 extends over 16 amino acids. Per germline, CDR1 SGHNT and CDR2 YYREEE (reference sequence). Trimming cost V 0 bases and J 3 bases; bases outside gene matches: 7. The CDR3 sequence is CASSLGGGQGGYEQYF. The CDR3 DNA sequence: TGTGCCAGCAGCTTGGGGGGGGGACAGGGAGGCTACGAGCAGTACTTC.

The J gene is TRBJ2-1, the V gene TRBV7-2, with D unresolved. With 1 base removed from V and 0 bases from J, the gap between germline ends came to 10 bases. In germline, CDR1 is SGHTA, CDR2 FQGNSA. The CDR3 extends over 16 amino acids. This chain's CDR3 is CASSLVRSSSYNEQFF. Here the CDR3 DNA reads TGTGCCAGCAGCTTAGTGCGGTCGAGCTCCTACAATGAGCAGTTCTTC.

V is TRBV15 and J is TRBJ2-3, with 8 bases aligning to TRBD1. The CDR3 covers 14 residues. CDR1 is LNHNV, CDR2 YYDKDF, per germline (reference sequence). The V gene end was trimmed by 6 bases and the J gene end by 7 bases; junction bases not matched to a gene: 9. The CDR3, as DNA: TGTGCCACCAGAAGATCAGGGGGCTGGTATACGCAGTATTTT. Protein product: CATRRSGGWYTQYF.

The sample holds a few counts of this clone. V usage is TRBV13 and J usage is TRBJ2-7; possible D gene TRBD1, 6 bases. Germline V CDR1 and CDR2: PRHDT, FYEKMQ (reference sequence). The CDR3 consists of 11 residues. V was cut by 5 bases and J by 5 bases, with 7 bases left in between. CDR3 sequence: CASSQGNEQYF. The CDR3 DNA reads TGTGCCAGCAGCCAGGGGAACGAGCAGTACTTC.

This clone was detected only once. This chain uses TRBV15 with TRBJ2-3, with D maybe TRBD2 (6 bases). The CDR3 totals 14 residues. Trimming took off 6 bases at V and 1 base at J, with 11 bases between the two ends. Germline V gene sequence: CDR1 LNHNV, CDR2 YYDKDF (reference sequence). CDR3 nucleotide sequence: TGTGCCACCAGTTACCAGCGGGGCACAGATACGCAGTATTTT. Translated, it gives CATSYQRGTDTQYF.

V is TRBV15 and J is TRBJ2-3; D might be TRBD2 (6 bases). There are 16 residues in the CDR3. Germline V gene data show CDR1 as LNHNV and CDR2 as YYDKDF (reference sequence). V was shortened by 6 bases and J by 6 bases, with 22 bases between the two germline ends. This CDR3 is CATSYKGGGRLDTQYF. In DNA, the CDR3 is TGTGCCACCAGTTATAAGGGAGGTGGCAGGTTGGATACGCAGTATTTT.

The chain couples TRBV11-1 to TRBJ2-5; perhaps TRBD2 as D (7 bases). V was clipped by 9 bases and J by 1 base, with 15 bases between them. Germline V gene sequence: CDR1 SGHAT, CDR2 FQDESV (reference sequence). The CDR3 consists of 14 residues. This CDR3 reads CASHRGGFQETQYF. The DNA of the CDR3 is TGTGCCAGTCATAGGGGGGGATTCCAAGAGACCCAGTACTTC. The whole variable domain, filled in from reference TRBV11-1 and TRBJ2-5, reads EAEVAQSPRYKITEKSQAVAFWCDPISGHATLYWYRQILGQGPELLVQFQDESVVDDSQLPKDRFSAERLKGVDSTLKIQPAELGDSAMYLCASHRGGFQETQYFGPGTRLLVL.

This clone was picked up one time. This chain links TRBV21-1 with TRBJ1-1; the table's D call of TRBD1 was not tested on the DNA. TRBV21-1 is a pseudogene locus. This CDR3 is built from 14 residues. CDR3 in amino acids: CASSPGAPNTEAFF. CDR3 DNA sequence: TGTGCCAGCTCTCCAGGGGCCCCGAACACTGAAGCTTTCTTT.

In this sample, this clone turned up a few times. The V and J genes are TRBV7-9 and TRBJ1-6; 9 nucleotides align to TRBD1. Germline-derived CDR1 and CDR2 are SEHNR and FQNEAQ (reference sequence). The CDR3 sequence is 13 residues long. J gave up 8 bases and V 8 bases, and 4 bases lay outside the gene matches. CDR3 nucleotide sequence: TGTGCCAGCGTCCGGGACAGGGATTCACCCCTCCACTTT. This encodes CASVRDRDSPLHF.

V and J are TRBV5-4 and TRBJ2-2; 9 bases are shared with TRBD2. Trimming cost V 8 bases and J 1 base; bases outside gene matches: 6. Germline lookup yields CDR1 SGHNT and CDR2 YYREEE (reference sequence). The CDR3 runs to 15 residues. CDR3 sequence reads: CASNSGGRNTGELFF. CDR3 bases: TGTGCCAGTAATAGCGGGGGTAGGAACACCGGGGAGCTGTTTTTT.

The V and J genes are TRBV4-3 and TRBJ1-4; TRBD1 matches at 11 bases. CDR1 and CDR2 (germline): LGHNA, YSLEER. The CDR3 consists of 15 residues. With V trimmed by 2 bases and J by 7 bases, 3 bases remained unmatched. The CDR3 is CASSQPGTGGEKLFF. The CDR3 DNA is TGCGCCAGCAGCCAACCCGGGACAGGGGGTGAAAAACTGTTTTTT.

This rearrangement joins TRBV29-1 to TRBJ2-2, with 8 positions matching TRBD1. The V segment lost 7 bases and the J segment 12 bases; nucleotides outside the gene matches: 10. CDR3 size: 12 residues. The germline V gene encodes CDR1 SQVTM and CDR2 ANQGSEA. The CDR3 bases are TGCAGCGCGGGACAGGACCCCTCCAAGCTGTTTTTT. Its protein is CSAGQDPSKLFF.

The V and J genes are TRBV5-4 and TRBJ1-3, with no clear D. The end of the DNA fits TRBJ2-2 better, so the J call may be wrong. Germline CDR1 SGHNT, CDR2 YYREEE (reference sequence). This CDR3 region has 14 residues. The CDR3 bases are TGTGCCAGCAGCTATCACGCGAACACCGGGGAGCTGTTTTTT. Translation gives CASSYHANTGELFF.

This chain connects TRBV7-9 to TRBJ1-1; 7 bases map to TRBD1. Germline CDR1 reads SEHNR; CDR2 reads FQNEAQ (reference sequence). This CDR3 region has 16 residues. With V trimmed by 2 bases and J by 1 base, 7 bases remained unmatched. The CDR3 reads CASSLSTDRPNTEAFF. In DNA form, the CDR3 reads TGTGCCAGCAGCTTATCCACGGACAGGCCGAACACTGAAGCTTTCTTT. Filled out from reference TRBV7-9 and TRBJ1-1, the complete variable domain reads DTGVSQNPRHKITKRGQNVTFRCDPISEHNRLYWYRQTLGQGPEFLTYFQNEAQLEKSRLLSDRFSAERPKGSFSTLEIQRTEQGDSAMYLCASSLSTDRPNTEAFFGQGTRLTVV.

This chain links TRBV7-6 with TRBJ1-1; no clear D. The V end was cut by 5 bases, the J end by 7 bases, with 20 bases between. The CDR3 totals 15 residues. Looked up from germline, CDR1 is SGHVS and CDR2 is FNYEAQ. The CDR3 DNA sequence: TGTGCCAGCAGCGAGCGTTTAGGTCCAACCAGTGAAGCTTTCTTT. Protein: CASSERLGPTSEAFF.

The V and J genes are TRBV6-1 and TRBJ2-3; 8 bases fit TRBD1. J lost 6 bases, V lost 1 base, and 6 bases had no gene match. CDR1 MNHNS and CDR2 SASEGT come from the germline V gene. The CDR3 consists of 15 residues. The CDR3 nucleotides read TGTGCCAGCAGTGAAGATGGGCAGGGGGCTGATACGCAGTATTTT. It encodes CASSEDGQGADTQYF.

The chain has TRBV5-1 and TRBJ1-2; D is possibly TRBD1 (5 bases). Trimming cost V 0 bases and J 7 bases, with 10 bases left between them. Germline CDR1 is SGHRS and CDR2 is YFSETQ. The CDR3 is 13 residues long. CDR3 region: CASSLEGRRGYTF. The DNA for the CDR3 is TGCGCCAGCAGCTTGGAGGGGCGCCGTGGCTACACCTTC.

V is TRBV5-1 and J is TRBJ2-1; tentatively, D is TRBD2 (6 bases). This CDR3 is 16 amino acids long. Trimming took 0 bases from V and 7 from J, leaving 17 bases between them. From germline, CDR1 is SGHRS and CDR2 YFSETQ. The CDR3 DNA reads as TGCGCCAGCAGCTTGGAGCGGGTGAACCCCCTGAATGAGCAGTTCTTC. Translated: CASSLERVNPLNEQFF.